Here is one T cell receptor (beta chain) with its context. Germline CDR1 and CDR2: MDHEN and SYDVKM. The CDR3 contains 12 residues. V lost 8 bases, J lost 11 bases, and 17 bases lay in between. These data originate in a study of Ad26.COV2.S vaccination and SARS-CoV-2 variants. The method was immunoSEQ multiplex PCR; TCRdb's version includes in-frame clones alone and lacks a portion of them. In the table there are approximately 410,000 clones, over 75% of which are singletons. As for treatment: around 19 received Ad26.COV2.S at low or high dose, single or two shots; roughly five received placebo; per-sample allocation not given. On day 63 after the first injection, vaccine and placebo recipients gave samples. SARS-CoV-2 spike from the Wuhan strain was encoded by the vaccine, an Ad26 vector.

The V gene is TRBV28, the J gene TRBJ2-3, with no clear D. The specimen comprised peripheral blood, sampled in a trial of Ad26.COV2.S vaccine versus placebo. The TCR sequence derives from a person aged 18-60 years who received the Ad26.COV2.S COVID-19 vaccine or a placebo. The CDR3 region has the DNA TGTGCCAGCGGCACAATGGCCTCCGAGCAGTATTTT. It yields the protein CASGTMASEQYF.